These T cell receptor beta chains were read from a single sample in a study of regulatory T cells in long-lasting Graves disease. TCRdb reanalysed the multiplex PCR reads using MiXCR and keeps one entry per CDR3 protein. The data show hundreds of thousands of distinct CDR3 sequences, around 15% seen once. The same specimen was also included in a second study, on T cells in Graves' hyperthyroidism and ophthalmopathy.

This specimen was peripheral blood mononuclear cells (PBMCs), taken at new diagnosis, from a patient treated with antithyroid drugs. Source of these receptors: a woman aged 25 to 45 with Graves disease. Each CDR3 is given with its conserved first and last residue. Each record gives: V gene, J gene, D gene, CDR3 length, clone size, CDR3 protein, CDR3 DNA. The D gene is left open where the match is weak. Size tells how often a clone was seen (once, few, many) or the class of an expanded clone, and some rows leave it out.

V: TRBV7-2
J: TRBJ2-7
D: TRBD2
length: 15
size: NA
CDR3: CASSPSGTTYYEQYF
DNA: TGTGCCAGCAGCCCCTCCGGGACTACTTACTACGAGCAGTACTTC

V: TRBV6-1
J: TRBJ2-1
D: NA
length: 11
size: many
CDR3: CASSDATHQFF
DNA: TGTGCCAGCAGTGACGCCACTCACCAGTTCTTC

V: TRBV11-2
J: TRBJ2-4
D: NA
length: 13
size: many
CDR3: CASSILDGNIQYF
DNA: TGTGCCAGCAGCATACTGGACGGGAACATTCAGTACTTC

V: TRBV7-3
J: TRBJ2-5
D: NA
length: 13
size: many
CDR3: CASSLDGGETQYF
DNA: TGTGCCAGCAGCTTAGACGGTGGAGAGACCCAGTACTTC

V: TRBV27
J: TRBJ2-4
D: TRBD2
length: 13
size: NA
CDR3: CASSLREGNIQYF
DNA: TGTGCCAGCAGTTTACGGGAGGGCAACATTCAGTACTTC

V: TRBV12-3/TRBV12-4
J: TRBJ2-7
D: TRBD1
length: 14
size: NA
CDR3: CASSFGTAVTPQDF
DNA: TGTGCCAGCAGTTTCGGGACAGCAGTAACCCCTCAGGACTTC

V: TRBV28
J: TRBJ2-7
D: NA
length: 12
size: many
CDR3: CASRPGAREQYF
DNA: TGTGCCAGCAGACCGGGGGCGCGTGAGCAGTACTTC

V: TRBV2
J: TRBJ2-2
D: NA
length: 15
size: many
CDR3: CASSEGLVQPGELFF
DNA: TGTGCCAGCAGTGAAGGACTAGTTCAGCCCGGGGAGCTGTTTTTT

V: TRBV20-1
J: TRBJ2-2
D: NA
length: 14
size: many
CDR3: CSARDGHYTGELFF
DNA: TGCAGTGCTAGAGATGGACATTACACCGGGGAGCTGTTTTTT

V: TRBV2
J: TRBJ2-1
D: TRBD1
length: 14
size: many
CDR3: CASSGGTENNEQFF
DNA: TGTGCCAGCAGTGGAGGGACAGAAAACAATGAGCAGTTCTTC

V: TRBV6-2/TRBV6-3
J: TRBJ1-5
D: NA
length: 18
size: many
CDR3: CASSYSIYVGHSNQPQHF
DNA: TGTGCCAGCAGTTACTCGATTTACGTCGGGCATAGCAATCAGCCCCAGCATTTT

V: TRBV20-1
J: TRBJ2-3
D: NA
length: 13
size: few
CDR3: CSVHRPPTDTQYF
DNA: TGCAGTGTTCACAGGCCGCCCACAGATACGCAGTATTTT

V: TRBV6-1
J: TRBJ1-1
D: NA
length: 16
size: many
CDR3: CASSDRVGVLRTEAFF
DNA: TGTGCCAGCAGTGACCGGGTGGGGGTCCTTAGGACTGAAGCTTTCTTT

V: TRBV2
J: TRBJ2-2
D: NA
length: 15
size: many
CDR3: CASNGGTINTGELFF
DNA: TGTGCCAGCAACGGGGGTACTATTAACACCGGGGAGCTGTTTTTT

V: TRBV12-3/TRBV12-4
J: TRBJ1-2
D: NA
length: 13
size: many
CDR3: CASSSVGDYGYTF
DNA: TGTGCCAGCAGTTCTGTTGGGGACTATGGCTACACCTTC

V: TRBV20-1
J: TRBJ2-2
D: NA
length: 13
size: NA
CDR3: CSAVTANTGELFF
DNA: TGCAGTGCCGTGACTGCGAACACCGGGGAGCTGTTTTTT

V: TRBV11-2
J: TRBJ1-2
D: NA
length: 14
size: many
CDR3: CASSLAPREGGYTF
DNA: TGTGCCAGCAGCTTGGCCCCAAGGGAGGGGGGCTACACCTTC

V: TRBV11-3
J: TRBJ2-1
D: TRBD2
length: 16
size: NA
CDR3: CASGAGTSGAYNEQFF
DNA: TGTGCCAGCGGCGCCGGGACTAGCGGAGCCTACAATGAGCAGTTCTTC

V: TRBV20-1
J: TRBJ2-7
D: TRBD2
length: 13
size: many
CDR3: CSADPSGAYEQYF
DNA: TGCAGTGCTGACCCTAGCGGTGCCTACGAGCAGTACTTC

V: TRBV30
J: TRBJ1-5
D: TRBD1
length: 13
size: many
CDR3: CAWGQGGNQPQHF
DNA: TGTGCCTGGGGACAGGGAGGCAATCAGCCCCAGCATTTT

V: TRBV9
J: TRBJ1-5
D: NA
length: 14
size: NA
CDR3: CASSVGRNNQPQHF
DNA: TGTGCCAGCAGCGTGGGAAGGAACAATCAGCCCCAGCATTTT

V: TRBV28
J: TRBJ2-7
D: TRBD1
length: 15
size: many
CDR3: CASSQRRDSFYEQYF
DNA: TGTGCCAGCAGTCAACGAAGGGACAGCTTTTACGAGCAGTACTTC

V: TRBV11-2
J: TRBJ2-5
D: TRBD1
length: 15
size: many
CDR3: CASSLDVTGSETQYF
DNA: TGTGCCAGCAGCTTAGATGTGACAGGGTCAGAGACCCAGTACTTC